This TCR beta chain was found in a study of T cell responses to AZD1222 COVID-19 vaccine. The method was immunoSEQ multiplex PCR; TCRdb's version includes in-frame clones alone and lacks a portion of them. The sample carries 75,000 to 85,000 clones, about nine tenths recorded once. Trimming left V 5 bases short and J 2 bases short, with 4 bases between. The CDR3 spans 12 residues. Per germline, CDR1 SNHLY and CDR2 FYNNEI. The specimen was peripheral blood, collected 28 days after the second AZD1222 dose. V gene TRBV2 combines with J gene TRBJ1-3; D call uncertain. This sequence originates from an adult who received the AZD1222 COVID-19 vaccine. DNA of the CDR3: TGTGCCAGCAGTCCTGCTGGAAACACCATATATTTT. Translated: CASSPAGNTIYF. The full variable domain, with the rest looked up from reference TRBV2 and TRBJ1-3, is EPEVTQTPSHQVTQMGQEVILRCVPISNHLYFYWYRQILGQKVEFLVSFYNNEISEKSEIFDDQFSVERPDGSNFTLKIRSTKLEDSAMYFCASSPAGNTIYFGEGSWLTVV.